The clone carrying this T cell receptor (beta chain) occurred many times. Its antigen remains unidentified. Primed by a sample-barcoded 5' primer and a J-beta primer mix, a second PCR proceeded for about 6 to 12 cycles. MiXCR was run by TCRdb on the 5' RACE reads, yielding one entry per CDR3 protein. The data hold about 780,000 distinct CDR3 sequences, with around 45% observed a single time. The data originate from a study of blood T cells in healthy people across ages. Overall study findings and caveats: The long-lived group displayed more naive CD4+ cells, plus higher diversity, than the aged donors did.

The CDR3 runs 13 residues. Germline V gives CDR1 SQVTM, CDR2 ANQGSEA. The V and J ends lost 3 bases and 3 bases, in that order; junction bases with no gene match: 4. Specimen: blood. This rearrangement joins TRBV29-1 to TRBJ2-7; 8 positions match TRBD1. The TCR comes from a man aged 80 or over in good health. The CDR3 nucleotides read TGCAGCGTTGAGCGAACAGGGGGCTACGAGCAGTACTTC. Its protein is CSVERTGGYEQYF.